This T cell receptor (beta chain) was identified in a study of cytomegalovirus exposure and HLA in healthy donors. Germline V gene data show CDR1 as MDHEN and CDR2 as SYDVKM. CDR3 length: 13 amino acids. Unmatched junction bases numbered 4, after V lost 1 base and J lost 8 bases. PCR employed 60 Vbeta and 13 Jbeta primers. Profiled with immunoSEQ multiplex PCR; TCRdb holds only in-frame clones, not every one. The data hold 100,000 to 150,000 clones, with 75% to 85% observed a single time. This clonotype was sampled from a man younger than 45 in good health and CMV-seropositive. The source material was PBMCs. The chain couples TRBV28 to TRBJ1-2, with 7 bases fitting TRBD1. CDR3 sequence reads: CASSLSQGPGYTF. As DNA, the CDR3 is TGTGCCAGCAGTTTATCACAGGGGCCCGGCTACACCTTC.